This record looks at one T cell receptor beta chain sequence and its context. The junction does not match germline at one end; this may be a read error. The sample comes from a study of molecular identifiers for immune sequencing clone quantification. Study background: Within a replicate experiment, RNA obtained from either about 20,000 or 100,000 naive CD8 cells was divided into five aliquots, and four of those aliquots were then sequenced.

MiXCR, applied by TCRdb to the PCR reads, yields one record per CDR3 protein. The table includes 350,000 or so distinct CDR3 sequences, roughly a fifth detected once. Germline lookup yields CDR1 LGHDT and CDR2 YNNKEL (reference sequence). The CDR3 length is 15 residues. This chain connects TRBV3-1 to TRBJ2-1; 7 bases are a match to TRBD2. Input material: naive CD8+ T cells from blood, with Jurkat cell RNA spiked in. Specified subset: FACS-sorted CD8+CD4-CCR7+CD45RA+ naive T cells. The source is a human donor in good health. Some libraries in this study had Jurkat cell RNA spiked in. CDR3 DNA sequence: TGTGCCAGCAGCCAAGTTCCAGGACTAGGTCCCGAGCGGTTCTTC. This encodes CASSQVPGLGPERFF.